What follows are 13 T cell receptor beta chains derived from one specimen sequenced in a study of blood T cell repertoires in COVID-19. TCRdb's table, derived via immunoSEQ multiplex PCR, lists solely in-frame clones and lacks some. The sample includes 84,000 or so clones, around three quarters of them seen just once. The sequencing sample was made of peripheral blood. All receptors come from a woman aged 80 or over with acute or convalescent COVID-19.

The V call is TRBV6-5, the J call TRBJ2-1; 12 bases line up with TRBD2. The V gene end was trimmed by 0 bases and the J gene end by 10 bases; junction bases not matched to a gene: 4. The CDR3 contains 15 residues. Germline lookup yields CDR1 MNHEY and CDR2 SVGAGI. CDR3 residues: CASSYSLAGGGEQFF. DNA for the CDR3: TGTGCCAGCAGTTACTCGCTAGCGGGGGGGGGAGAGCAGTTCTTC.

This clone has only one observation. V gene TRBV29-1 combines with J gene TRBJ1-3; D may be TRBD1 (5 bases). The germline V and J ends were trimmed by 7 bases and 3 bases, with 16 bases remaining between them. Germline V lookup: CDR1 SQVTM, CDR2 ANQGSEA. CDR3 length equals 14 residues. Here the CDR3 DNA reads TGCAGCGCCTGCCACGGGGGAGGTGGAAACACCATATATTTT. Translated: CSACHGGGGNTIYF.

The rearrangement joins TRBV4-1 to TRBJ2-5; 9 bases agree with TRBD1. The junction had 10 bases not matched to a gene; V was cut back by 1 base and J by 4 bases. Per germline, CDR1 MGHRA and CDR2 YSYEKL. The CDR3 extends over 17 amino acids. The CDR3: CASSQGVHGTGRETQYF. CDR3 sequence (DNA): TGCGCCAGCAGCCAAGGGGTTCACGGGACAGGGAGAGAGACCCAGTACTTC.

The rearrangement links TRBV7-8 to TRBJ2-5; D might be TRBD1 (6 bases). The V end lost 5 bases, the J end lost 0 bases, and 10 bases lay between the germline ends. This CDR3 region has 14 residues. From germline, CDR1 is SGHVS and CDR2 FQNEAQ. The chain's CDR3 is CASSRRTDQETQYF. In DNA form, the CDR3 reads TGTGCCAGCAGCCGTAGGACAGACCAAGAGACCCAGTACTTC.

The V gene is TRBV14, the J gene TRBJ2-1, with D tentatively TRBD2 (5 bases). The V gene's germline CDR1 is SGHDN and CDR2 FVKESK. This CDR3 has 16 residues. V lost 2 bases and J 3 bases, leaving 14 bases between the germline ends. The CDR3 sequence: CASSQMSSGSYNEQFF. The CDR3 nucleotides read TGTGCCAGCAGCCAAATGTCATCGGGGAGCTACAATGAGCAGTTCTTC.

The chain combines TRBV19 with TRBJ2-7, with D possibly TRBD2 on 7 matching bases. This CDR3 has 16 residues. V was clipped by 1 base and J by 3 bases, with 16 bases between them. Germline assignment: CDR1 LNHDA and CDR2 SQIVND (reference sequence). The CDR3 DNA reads TGTGCCAGTAGTATAGGGGAGGGGGTGAGCTTCTACGAGCAGTACTTC. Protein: CASSIGEGVSFYEQYF.

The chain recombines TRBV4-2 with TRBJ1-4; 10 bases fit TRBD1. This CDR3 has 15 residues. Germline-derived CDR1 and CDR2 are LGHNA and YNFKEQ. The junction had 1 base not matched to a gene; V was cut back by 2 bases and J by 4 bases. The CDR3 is CASSQRDRGNEKLFF. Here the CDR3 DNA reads TGTGCCAGCAGCCAAAGGGACAGGGGTAATGAAAAACTGTTTTTT.

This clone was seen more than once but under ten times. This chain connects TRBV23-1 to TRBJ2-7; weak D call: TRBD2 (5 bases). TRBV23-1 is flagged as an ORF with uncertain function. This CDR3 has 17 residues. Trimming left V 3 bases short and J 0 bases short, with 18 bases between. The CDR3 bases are TGCGCCAGCAGTCATATGCATCTGAGCGGAACCTCCTACGAGCAGTACTTC. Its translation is CASSHMHLSGTSYEQYF.

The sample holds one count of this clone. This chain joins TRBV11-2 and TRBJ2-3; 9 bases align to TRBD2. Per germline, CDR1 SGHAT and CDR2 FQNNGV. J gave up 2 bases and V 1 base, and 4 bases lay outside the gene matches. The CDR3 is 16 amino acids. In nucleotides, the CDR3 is TGTGCCAGCAGCTTAGGCGGACTAGCGAACACAGATACGCAGTATTTT. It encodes CASSLGGLANTDTQYF. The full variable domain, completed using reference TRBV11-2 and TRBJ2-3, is EAGVAQSPRYKIIEKRQSVAFWCNPISGHATLYWYQQILGQGPKLLIQFQNNGVVDDSQLPKDRFSAERLKGVDSTLKIQPAKLEDSAVYLCASSLGGLANTDTQYFGPGTRLTVL.

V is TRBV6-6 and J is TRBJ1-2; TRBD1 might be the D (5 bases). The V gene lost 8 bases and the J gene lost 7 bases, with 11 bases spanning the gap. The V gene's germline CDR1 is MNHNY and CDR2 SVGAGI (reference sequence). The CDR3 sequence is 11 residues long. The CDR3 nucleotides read TGTGCCAGCTACCGGGGGGGTGGCTACACCTTC. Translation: CASYRGGGYTF.

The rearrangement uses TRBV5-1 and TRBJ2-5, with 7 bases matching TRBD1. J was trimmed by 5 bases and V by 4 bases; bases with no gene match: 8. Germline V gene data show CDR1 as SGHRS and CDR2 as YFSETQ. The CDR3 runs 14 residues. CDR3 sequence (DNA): TGCGCCAGCAGCCAGACAGGGTCCTGGGAGACCCAGTACTTC. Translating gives CASSQTGSWETQYF.

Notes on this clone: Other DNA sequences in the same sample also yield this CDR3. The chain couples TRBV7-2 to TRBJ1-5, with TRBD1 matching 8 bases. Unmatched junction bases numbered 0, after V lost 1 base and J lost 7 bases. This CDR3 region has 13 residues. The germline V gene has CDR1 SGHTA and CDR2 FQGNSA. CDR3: CASSLGQGQPQHF. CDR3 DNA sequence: TGTGCCAGCAGCTTAGGACAGGGGCAGCCCCAGCATTTT. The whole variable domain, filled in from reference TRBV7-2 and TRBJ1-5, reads GAGVSQSPSNKVTEKGKDVELRCDPISGHTALYWYRQSLGQGLEFLIYFQGNSAPDKSGLPSDRFSAERTGGSVSTLTIQRTQQEDSAVYLCASSLGQGQPQHFGDGTRLSIL.

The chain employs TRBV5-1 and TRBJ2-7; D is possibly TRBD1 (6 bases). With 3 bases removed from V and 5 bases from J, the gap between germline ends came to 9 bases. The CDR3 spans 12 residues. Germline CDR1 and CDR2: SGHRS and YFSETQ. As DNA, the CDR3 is TGCGCCAGCAGCTCAAACAGGGACGAGCAGTACTTC. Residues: CASSSNRDEQYF.